The text below deals with one T cell receptor beta chain. This table comes from immunoSEQ multiplex PCR, and its TCRdb copy is limited to in-frame clones, with some not included. The sample lists approximately 80,000 clones, approximately 94% occurring once. The data are from a study of T cell changes during pregnancy in multiple sclerosis. CDR1 and CDR2 (germline): MNHNY, SVGAGI (reference sequence). There are 11 residues in the CDR3. V lost 7 bases, J lost 2 bases, and 4 bases lay in between. This sequence joins TRBV6-6 and TRBJ2-3; no clear D gene. Sequenced material: peripheral blood, taken in the third trimester of pregnancy. The source is a female donor with multiple sclerosis, enrolled in a pregnancy study. The CDR3 DNA reads TGTGCCAGCACAAACACAGATACGCAGTATTTT. Translation: CASTNTDTQYF.